These T cell receptor beta chains were read from a single sample in a study of neurological immune-mediated disorders. TCRdb reanalysed the 5' RACE reads using MiXCR and keeps one entry per CDR3 protein. The sample consists of more than 25,000 distinct CDR3 sequences, about 16% of them appearing once. Material for sequencing was CD4+ T cells from blood. Source of these receptors: a female donor with HTLV-1-associated myelopathy (HAM/TSP). Each CDR3 is given with its conserved first and last residue. A D gene is named only where the DNA matches it firmly. For some rows the clone size is stated as once, few or many, or as a class when expanded; others skip it.

TRBV5-4	.	TRBJ2-5	many	TGTGCCCTTACTGAGGGCGCGGGTGACGAGACCCAGTACTTC	CALTEGAGDETQYF
TRBV2	.	TRBJ2-1	many	TGTGCCAGCAGTGAAAAAGGGACTGTTTTCAATGAGCAGTTCTTC	CASSEKGTVFNEQFF
TRBV5-1	TRBD1	TRBJ1-2	many	TGCGCCAGCAGCTTGGAACCGACAGGGGGCTATGGCTACACCTTC	CASSLEPTGGYGYTF
TRBV11-2	.	TRBJ1-6	many	TGTGCCAGCAGCTTTAATTCACAGGAAAATTCACCCCTCCACTTT	CASSFNSQENSPLHF
TRBV10-2	.	TRBJ1-3	many	TGCGCCAGCACCGAAGGGCCCGGCTCTGGAAACACCATATATTTT	CASTEGPGSGNTIYF
TRBV10-3	.	TRBJ1-5	many	TGTGCCATCGGTGCGGGTCGAGGGGCCCGACAGGATCAGCCCCAGCATTTT	CAIGAGRGARQDQPQHF
TRBV29-1	TRBD2	TRBJ2-3	medium-sized	TGCAGCGTCGCCAGCGGGACTACCACGGATACGCAGTATTTT	CSVASGTTTDTQYF
TRBV6-1	TRBD2	TRBJ2-7	many	TGTGCCAGCAGAATAACTAGCGGGGGGATTTCCTACGAGCAGTACTTC	CASRITSGGISYEQYF
TRBV20-1	TRBD2	TRBJ2-7	many	TGCAGTGCTAGACGGACTAGCGGGAGATCGGACGAGCAGTACTTC	CSARRTSGRSDEQYF
TRBV19	TRBD2	TRBJ2-5	many	TGTGCCAGTAGGAGAGCGGGAGAAGAGACCCAGTACTTC	CASRRAGEETQYF
TRBV24-1	TRBD1	TRBJ2-1	many	TGTGCCACCAGTGATTTGCCAGGGGGCGAAGGCTCCTACAATGAGCAGTTCTTC	CATSDLPGGEGSYNEQFF
TRBV4-2	.	TRBJ2-7	many	TGTGCCAGCAGCCCCAACCAGGGGTACGAGCAGTACTTC	CASSPNQGYEQYF
TRBV6-4	.	TRBJ1-6	many	TGTGCCATTCCCGGACGGGATCAATCACCCCTCCACTTT	CAIPGRDQSPLHF
TRBV4-1	.	TRBJ1-1	many	TGCGCCAGCAGTCGTAACAGGGAAAACACTGAAGCTTTCTTT	CASSRNRENTEAFF
TRBV20-1	.	TRBJ2-3	many	TGCAGTGCTAGCGGGTATGGGACAGATACGCAGTATTTT	CSASGYGTDTQYF
TRBV20-1	TRBD1	TRBJ1-2	.	TGCAGTCCAAATATGAACAGGGGGGGTTATGGCTACACCTTC	CSPNMNRGGYGYTF
TRBV20-1	.	TRBJ2-5	many	TGCAGTGCCTACGACAGGAGCCAAGAGACCCAGTACTTC	CSAYDRSQETQYF
TRBV27	TRBD2	TRBJ2-5	many	TGTGCCAGCAGTCCCCCCGGTAGCGGGAGAACCCGGGCCCAGTACTTC	CASSPPGSGRTRAQYF
TRBV6-6	.	TRBJ1-2	many	TGTGCCAGCAGCCCAACAAGTAACTATGGCTACACCTTC	CASSPTSNYGYTF
TRBV5-1	.	TRBJ1-5	many	TGCGCCAGCAGCTTGAGGGAGCCCCAGCATTTT	CASSLREPQHF